This TCR beta chain was sequenced in a study of cytomegalovirus exposure and HLA in healthy donors (dated by TCRdb to about 2017). At the level of the whole study: An earlier analysis of several hundred of the donors reported around 280 Gb of sequence data and around 100 million unique TCR beta sequences obtained from around 170 million T cells. Every repertoire in the discovery cohort had been generated on one and the same sequencing platform. To decide whether each TCR beta V gene segment behaved as functional or pseudogenic, an earlier analysis of some 600 of the donors relied on high-throughput TCR beta sequencing. A separate validation cohort of some 130 different subjects was used in addition to the 666-subject first cohort. Typing coverage varied by locus: roughly 629-640 donors for A, B, C, DRB1 and DQB1; under 550 for DQA1; nearly 610 for DPA1; around 450 for DPB1. Approximately 310 gigabases of sequencing data and 70 million to 95 million unique TCR sequences made up an early release that covered under 750 HLA-typed donors. A later analysis re-analyzed previously published TCR beta repertoires from 660 or so donors and added high-resolution HLA genotyping to study TCR occurrence patterns. Genome-wide SNP genotypes for about 65% of the 666 donors were used in a later genetic analysis, which treated that subset as a discovery cohort. The study aimed to test whether cataloging public T cell receptors could reveal signatures of past pathogen exposure. Across approximately 420 genotyped donors of the cohort, an average of roughly 250,000 unique TCR beta nucleotide sequences per donor were sequenced, and roughly a sixth of those sequences were non-productive. Because of strong linkage in the cohort, roughly five DR-DQ haplotypes were treated as single units for association and clustering. Of the 398 genotyped donors, about 80% fell in the genetic ancestry cluster associated with self-reported Caucasian donors. The study used immunosequencing to profile the T cell repertoires of more than 650 subjects and linked those repertoires to cytomegalovirus serostatus. Alongside the repertoire data, information on donor age, sex, ethnicity and CMV serostatus was compiled. In the later analysis, no new phenotypic data were used to find candidate immune exposures; instead, reliance was placed on TCR beta sequences and their occurrence across donors. Class I and class II HLA loci were covered by the typing at four-digit resolution. High-throughput TCR immunosequencing, statistical association of individual TCRs with disease status, and machine learning were combined to predict cytomegalovirus infection status. Paper-wide results and their limitations: Assigning TCR associations to individual alleles was difficult when HLA alleles, especially DR and DQ, strongly co-occurred. Sequencing depth was assumed to be roughly uniform across donors in the presence/absence analyses, though that assumption may not hold. The sequencing pipeline was judged likely to have produced a cluster of highly shared sequence variants as a technical artifact. Because HLA typing was unavailable for some donors at each locus, only the typed subset was used in association tests. In a later analysis, TCR association rates were found to vary across HLA loci, with the most associated TCRs seen for DRB1 alleles and the fewest for HLA-C alleles. A later analysis found that HLA-associated TCR beta chains were more clonally expanded and had lower generation probabilities than equally common non-associated chains. In vitro tests confirmed that a few of the cytomegalovirus-associated TCR beta chains recognize cytomegalovirus antigens. The study gave a list of around 170 TCR beta chains associated with cytomegalovirus. A further reported finding was that TCR beta sequences accurately predicted the HLA-A and HLA-B alleles for most subjects in the first cohort. A later genetic analysis associated a missense DCLRE1C variant with V-gene and J-gene trimming of TCR beta chains, and an independent cohort replicated the association. CMV serostatus was the only immune exposure information available for the cohort. Most CMV-associated TCR beta chains appeared to be HLA-restricted in a later analysis, and the HLA associations seemed to be driven largely by CMV exposure. Only TCR beta chains were sequenced in this cohort, and the absence of alpha or paired-chain data limited detectable features. While some public TCRs were present in many individuals, most TCR sequences turned up only very rarely across donors. Because the 87-base-pair reads could not distinguish some IMGT-functional V segments, including TRBV6-2 and TRBV6-3, those segments were excluded. In an earlier analysis of around 600 of the donors, most TCR beta V segments were observed in productive rearrangements about 90% or about 30% of the time, broadly matching IMGT annotations. It was suggested by the authors that the approach could potentially be generalized to other disease states and immunological phenotypes. Because counts were too low, 15 to 20 rarely observed V segments, including chromosome 9 orphons, were left out of the earlier analysis of about 500 of the donors. According to a later analysis, parvovirus B19, influenza, CMV and Epstein-Barr virus appeared linked to several top co-occurrence clusters. Linkage disequilibrium might explain the correlated functional status among segregating V segments, but an unknown experimental factor could not be excluded. The classifier was reported to diagnose cytomegalovirus status with high specificity and sensitivity in both the original and validation cohorts. Specific HLA alleles were associated with 18,000 or so TCR beta sequences at a false discovery rate of 0.05 in a later analysis. A later genetic analysis reported fewer N-insertions in productive TCRs among donors in an Asian-associated ancestry cluster than the approximately 700-donor mean.

The germline V gene (reference sequence) yields SEHNR for CDR1 and FQNEAQ for CDR2. At the junction V is shortened by 5 bases and J by 5 bases, with 18 bases in between. The CDR3 contains 15 residues, cysteine and phenylalanine counted. Kept here is only the CDR3 DNA, which spans 45 bases and is read in frame from base 1. The cohort was made up of approximately 700 healthy bone marrow donors. At the time of sampling, all cohort members were nominally healthy, though unrecorded immune exposures were likely present. The donor tested CMV seropositive and was one of the 289 seropositive cohort members. A peripheral blood sample was collected from each donor, and TCR beta sequencing was performed on peripheral blood mononuclear cells. The Qiagen DNeasy Blood Extraction Kit was used to extract genomic DNA from the blood cell samples. Library preparation employed the immunoSEQ multiplex PCR assay. The multiplex PCR relied on a mix of 60 forward primers for TCR Vbeta segments and 13 reverse primers for TCR Jbeta segments. Amplification of the CDR3 region of rearranged TCR beta genes was performed with a multiplex PCR assay on genomic DNA. On the Illumina HiSeq System, the amplified TCR beta libraries were sequenced as 87-base-pair reads. Turning to the authors' computational methods: A later analysis counted approximately 84 million unique TCR beta chains across the 550 to 750 repertoires, and approximately 11 million of these chains were shared by at least two donors. Raw reads were error-corrected and collapsed into unique sequences by a nearest-neighbor algorithm in which closely related sequences were merged to remove PCR and sequencing errors. CDR3 sequences were aligned to IMGT reference sequences to assign V, D and J gene segments. For a sequence to be retained, at least a six-nucleotide match to both a V gene segment and a J gene segment was required. A rearrangement counted as productive if the CDR3 had no stop codons and remained in frame with V and J, and every other rearrangement counted as non-productive. Following IMGT convention, CDR3 was defined as the stretch from the second conserved V-encoded cysteine to the conserved J-encoded phenylalanine. The earlier analysis of about 560 of the donors excluded any sequence lacking an unambiguous match to a single V gene segment. In an earlier analysis of several hundred of the donors, V segments were called functional above 56.7% productive rearrangements and were called segregating when the between-donor standard deviation exceeded 5%. A statistical classification framework was built for diagnosing cytomegalovirus status from the catalog of TCR beta chain sequences. In a later analysis, TCR nucleotide sequences were compared against IMGT/GENE-DB human TR gene sequences so that V and J genes could be assigned. The TCRdist pipeline was used in a later analysis to assign CDR3 sequences and most-parsimonious VDJ recombination scenarios. In a later analysis, each TCR beta chain was defined by its CDR3 amino acid sequence together with its V-gene family, and reads without a unique V-gene family were excluded. In a later analysis, approximately 640 highly shared, low-generation-probability nucleotide sequences were removed to address suspected cross-contamination and a sequencing artifact. In a later analysis, a clonal expansion index was calculated for each public chain from normalized within-repertoire ranks of inferred template counts. Generation probabilities in a later analysis came from a VDJ recombination model fitted to out-of-frame rearrangements, and those results were checked against IGoR. In a later analysis, TCR-TCR, TCR-HLA and TCR-CMV co-occurrence was scored with hypergeometric tests, and a repertoire-size bias correction was applied to TCR pairs. In a later analysis, false discovery rates were estimated by permuting HLA or CMV assignments 20 times. In a later analysis, co-occurring TCRs were grouped using DBSCAN, and TCRdist sequence similarity was added for clustering within HLA-allele-positive subsets. For co-occurrence clustering, repertoires with fewer than 30,000 or more than 120,000 public chains were excluded, along with about five repertoires with anomalous nucleotide sharing. TCRdb took over this immuneACCESS table, retaining in-frame rearrangements with V and J assigned. Such tables are incomplete; in checked studies, under half of the missing clones stem from an unresolved V gene, and the remainder is unexplained. V, J and clone size derive from that table, while D and trimming were established from the DNA sequence. For this sample there are roughly 130,000 clones; roughly four fifths appear just once. Of the sample, 10% to 12% falls within the top ten clones.

To note about this clone: The specificity of this receptor is unknown. Per-base quality was not reported, and no clone a single base away is much larger than it.

The receptor chain draws on TRBV7-9 and TRBJ2-5; the D gene is possibly TRBD1, with 5 bases matching. The specimen was PBMCs. The TCR sequence derives from a male donor in good health and CMV-seropositive. In nucleotide form, the sequence is TGTGCCAGCAGCCCAATGGACACCGGGTGGGAGACCCAGTACTTC. This codes for CASSPMDTGWETQYF.